The rows below give T cell receptor beta chains drawn from one sample of a study of cytomegalovirus exposure and HLA in healthy donors. Sequencing was performed with immunoSEQ multiplex PCR; in TCRdb, only in-frame clones are kept and a portion is missing. The sample gives over 80,000 clones, around 73% of which show up once; approximately 3.5% is in the top ten. Sequencing was performed on PBMCs. Source of these receptors: a man aged 35 to 55 in good health and CMV-seronegative. The CDR3 runs from the conserved cysteine through the conserved F or W.

v_call cdr3_aa
TRBV2 CASKERTETQYF
TRBV4-1 CASSQVPWDRASYEQYF
TRBV2 CASVRDRGPGANVLTF
TRBV19 CASSPVAEDRDEETQYF
TRBV5-8 CASSLVLPYEQYF
TRBV6-6 CASSYSGSGGTDTQYF
TRBV18 CASASGAGTDTQYF
TRBV19 CASSTGTADSPPQHF
TRBV18 CASSPLLRGTNNEQFF
TRBV21-1 CASSTPGGATETQYF
TRBV11-1 CASSHVEIEQFF
TRBV2 CASRRGSGGVDTQYF
TRBV5-4 CASSLGSGLQNTGELFF
TRBV19 CASRQGGSQPQHF
TRBV2 CASRGGQGSKNIQYF
TRBV5-6 CASSLSQGGREQYF
TRBV19 CASRPDRFYNEQFF
TRBV5-1 CASSLERLEYTGELFF
TRBV5-1 CASSQTALSTDTQYF
TRBV29-1 CSVVAPAEQFF
TRBV2 CASNGQGNTEAFF
TRBV10-3 CAISEPTKTTDTQYF
TRBV5-4 CASRPQNTGELFF
TRBV6-5 CASSYTGLADEQYF
TRBV7-2 CASSLVAGGTGELFF
TRBV19 CASNRYRANQPQHF
TRBV5-6 CASSSRWEGLAEKLFF
TRBV5-1 CASSTGTGGRETQYF
TRBV4-3 CASSQARQAGFQFF
TRBV4-3 CASSQDRPGQGFNSPLHF
TRBV9 CASSGRDRAYGYTF
TRBV2 CASSEYRGTYGYTF
TRBV5-1 CASNPATRLYNEQFF